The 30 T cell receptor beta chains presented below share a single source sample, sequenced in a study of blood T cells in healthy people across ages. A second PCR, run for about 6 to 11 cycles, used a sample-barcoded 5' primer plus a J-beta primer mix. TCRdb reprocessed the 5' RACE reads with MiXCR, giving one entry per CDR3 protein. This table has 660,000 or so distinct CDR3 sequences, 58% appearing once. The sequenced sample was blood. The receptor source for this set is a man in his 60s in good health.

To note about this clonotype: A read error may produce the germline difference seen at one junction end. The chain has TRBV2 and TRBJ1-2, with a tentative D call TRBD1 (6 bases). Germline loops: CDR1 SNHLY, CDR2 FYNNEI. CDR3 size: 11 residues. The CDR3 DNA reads TGTGCCCGGGGGGCGGACTATGGTTACACCTTC. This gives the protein CARGADYGYTF.

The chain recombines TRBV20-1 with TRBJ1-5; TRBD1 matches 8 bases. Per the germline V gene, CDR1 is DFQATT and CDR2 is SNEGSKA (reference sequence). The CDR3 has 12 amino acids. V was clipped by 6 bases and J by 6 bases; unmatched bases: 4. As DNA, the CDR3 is TGCAGTGCCCAGGACAGGGTTCAGCCCCAGCATTTT. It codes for CSAQDRVQPQHF.

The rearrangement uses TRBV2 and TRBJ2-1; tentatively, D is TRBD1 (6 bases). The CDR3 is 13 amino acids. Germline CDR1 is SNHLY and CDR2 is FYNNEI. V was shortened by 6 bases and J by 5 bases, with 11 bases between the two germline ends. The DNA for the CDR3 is TGTGCCAGCAGAACGGACAGCCACAATGAGCAGTTCTTC. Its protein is CASRTDSHNEQFF.

Here the CDR3 reads CSAPTPNYGYTF. CDR3 nucleotides: TGCAGTGCTCCAACCCCTAACTATGGCTACACCTTC. This sequence joins TRBV20-1 and TRBJ1-2; the D is unclear. The CDR3 loop spans 12 amino acids. The V end lost 5 bases, the J end lost 0 bases, and 7 bases lay between the germline ends. From germline, CDR1 is DFQATT and CDR2 SNEGSKA (reference sequence).

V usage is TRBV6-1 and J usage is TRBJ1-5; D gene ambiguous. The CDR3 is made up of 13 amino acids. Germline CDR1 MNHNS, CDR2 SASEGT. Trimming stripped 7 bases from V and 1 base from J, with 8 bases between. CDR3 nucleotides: TGTGCCAGCACCCTTGACAGCAATCAGCCCCAGCATTTT. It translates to CASTLDSNQPQHF.

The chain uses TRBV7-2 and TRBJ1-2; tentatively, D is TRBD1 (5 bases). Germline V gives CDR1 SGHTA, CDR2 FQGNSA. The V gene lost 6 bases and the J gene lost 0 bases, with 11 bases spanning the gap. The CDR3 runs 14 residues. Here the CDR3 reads CASRIQETNYGYTF. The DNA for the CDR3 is TGTGCCAGCAGGATACAGGAAACTAACTATGGCTACACCTTC.

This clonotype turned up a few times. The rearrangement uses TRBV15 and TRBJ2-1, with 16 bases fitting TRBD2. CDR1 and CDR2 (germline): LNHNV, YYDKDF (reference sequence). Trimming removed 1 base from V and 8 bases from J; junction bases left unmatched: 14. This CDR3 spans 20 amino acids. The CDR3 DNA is TGTGCCACCAGCAGAGTTCTACGGCCGGGACTAGCGGGGGGGCGGCATGAGCAGTTCTTC. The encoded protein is CATSRVLRPGLAGGRHEQFF.

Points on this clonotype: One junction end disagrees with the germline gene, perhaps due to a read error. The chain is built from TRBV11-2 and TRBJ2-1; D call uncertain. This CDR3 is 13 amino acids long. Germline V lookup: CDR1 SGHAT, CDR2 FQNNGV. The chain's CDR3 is CASSSASYNEQFF. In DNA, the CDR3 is TGCGCCAGCAGCTCGGCATCCTACAATGAGCAGTTCTTC.

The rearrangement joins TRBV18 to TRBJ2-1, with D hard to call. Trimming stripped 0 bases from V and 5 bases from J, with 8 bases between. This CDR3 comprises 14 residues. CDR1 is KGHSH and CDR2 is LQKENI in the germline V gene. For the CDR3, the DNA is TGTGCCAGCTCACCACCGGGCAGTCACAATGAGCAGTTCTTC. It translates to CASSPPGSHNEQFF.

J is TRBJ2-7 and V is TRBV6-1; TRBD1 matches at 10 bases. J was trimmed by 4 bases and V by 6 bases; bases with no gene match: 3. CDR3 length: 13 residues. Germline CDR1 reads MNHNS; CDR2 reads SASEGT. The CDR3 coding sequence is TGTGCCAGCAGGACGGGACAGGGGTACGAGCAGTACTTC. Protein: CASRTGQGYEQYF.

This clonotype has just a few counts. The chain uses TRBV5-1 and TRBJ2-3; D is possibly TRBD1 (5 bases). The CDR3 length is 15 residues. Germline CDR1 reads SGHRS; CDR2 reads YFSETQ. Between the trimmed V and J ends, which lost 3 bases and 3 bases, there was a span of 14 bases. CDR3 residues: CASSSAQTGTDTQYF. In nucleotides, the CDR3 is TGCGCCAGCAGCTCCGCCCAAACAGGAACAGATACGCAGTATTTT.

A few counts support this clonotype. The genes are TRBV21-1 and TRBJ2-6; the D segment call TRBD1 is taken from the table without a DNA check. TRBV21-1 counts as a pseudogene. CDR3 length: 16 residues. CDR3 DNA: TGTGCCACCCTGACAGGGGGCCCCTCTGGGGCCAACGTCCTGACTTTC. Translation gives CATLTGGPSGANVLTF.

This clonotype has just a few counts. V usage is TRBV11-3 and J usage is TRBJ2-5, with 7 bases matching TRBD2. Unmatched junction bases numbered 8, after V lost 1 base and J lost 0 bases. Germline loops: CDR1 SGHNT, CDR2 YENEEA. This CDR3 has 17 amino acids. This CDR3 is CASSLGTSSPHQETQYF. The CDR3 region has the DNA TGTGCCAGCAGCTTAGGGACTAGTTCCCCCCACCAAGAGACCCAGTACTTC.

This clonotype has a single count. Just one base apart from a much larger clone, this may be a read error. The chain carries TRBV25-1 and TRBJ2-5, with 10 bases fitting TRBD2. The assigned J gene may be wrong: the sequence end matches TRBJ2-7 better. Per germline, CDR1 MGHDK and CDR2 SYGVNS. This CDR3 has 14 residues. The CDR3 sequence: CASSFSGGVVEQYF. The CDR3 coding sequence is TGTGCCAGCAGTTTCAGCGGGGGGGTCGTCGAGCAGTACTTC.

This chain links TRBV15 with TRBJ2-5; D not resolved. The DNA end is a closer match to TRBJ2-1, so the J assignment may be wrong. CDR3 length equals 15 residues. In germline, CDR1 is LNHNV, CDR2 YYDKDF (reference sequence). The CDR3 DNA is TGTGCCACCAGCAAAAGGAGCAGGTTGGGTGAGACCCAGTTCTTC. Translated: CATSKRSRLGETQFF.

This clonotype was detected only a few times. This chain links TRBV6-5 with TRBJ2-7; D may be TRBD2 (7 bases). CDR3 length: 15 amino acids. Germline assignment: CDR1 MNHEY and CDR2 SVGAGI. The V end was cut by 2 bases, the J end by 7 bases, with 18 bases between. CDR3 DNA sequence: TGTGCCAGCAGTTACCAGGGGTTGCAAGCGGGGGAGCAGTACTTC. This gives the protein CASSYQGLQAGEQYF.

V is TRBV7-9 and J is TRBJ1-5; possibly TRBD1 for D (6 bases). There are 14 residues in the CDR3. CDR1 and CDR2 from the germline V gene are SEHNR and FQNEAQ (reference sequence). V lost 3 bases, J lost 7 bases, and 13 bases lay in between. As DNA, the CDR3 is TGTGCCAGCAGCTTTTCGGGGGCGGGCCAGCCCCAGCATTTT. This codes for CASSFSGAGQPQHF.

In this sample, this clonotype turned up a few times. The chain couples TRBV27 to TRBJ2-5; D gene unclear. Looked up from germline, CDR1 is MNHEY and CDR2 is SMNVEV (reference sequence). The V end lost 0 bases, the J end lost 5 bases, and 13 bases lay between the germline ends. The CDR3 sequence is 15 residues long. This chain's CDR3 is CASSLSYSSAETQYF. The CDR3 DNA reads TGTGCCAGCAGTTTATCGTACAGTTCTGCTGAGACCCAGTACTTC.

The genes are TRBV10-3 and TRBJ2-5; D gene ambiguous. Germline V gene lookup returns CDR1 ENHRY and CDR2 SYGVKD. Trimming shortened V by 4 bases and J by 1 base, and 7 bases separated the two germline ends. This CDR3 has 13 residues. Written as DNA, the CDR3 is TGTGCCATCAGTGGCGGTCTCCAAGAGACCCAGTACTTC. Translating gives CAISGGLQETQYF.

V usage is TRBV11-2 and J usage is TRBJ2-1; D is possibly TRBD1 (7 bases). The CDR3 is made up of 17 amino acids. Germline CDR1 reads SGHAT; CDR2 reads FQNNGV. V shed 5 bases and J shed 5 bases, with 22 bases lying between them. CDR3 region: CASSPPQRVRGDNEQFF. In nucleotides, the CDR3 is TGTGCCAGCAGCCCACCTCAGAGAGTCAGGGGGGACAATGAGCAGTTCTTC.

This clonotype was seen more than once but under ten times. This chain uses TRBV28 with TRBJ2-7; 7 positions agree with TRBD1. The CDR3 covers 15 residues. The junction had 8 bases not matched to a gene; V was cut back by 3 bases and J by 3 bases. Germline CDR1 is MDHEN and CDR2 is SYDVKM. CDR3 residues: CASSLPPGQIYEQYF. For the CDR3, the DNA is TGTGCCAGCAGTTTGCCCCCGGGACAGATCTACGAGCAGTACTTC.

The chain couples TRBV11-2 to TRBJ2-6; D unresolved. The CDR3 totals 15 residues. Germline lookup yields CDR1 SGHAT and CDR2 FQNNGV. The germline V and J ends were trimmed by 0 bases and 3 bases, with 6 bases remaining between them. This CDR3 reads CASSLEGFGANVLTF. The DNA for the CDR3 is TGTGCCAGCAGCTTAGAAGGCTTTGGGGCCAACGTCCTGACTTTC.

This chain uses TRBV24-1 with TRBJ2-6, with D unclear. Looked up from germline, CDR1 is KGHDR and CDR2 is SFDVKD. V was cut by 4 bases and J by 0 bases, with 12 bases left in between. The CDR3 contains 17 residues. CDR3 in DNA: TGTGCCACCAGTGACCCGGGTTCTGACTCTGGGGCCAACGTCCTGACTTTC. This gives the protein CATSDPGSDSGANVLTF.

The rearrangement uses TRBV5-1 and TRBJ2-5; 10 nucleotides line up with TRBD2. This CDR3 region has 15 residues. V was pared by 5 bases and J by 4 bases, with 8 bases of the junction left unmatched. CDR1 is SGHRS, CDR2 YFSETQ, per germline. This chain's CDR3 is CASRYGTSVPETQYF. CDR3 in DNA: TGCGCCAGCAGGTACGGGACTAGCGTGCCAGAGACCCAGTACTTC.

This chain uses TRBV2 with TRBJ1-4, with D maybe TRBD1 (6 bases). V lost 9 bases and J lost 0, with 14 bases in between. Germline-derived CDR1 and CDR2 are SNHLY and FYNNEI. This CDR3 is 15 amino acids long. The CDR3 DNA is TGTGCCAGTAGGCCCAGGACAGCAACTAATGAAAAACTGTTTTTT. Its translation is CASRPRTATNEKLFF.

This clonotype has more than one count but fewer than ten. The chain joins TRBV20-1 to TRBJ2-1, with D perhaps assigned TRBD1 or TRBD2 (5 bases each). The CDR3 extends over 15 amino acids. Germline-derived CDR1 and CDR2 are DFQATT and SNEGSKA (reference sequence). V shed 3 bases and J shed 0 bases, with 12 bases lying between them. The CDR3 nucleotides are TGCAGTGCTAGTGAATGGGGGAGCTCCTACAATGAGCAGTTCTTC. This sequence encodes CSASEWGSSYNEQFF.

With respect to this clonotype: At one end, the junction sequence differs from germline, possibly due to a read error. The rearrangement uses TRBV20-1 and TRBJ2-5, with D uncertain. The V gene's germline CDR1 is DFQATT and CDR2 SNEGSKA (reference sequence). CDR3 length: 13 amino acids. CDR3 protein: CSARGVSSETQYF. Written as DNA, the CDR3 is TGCAGTGCCAGAGGTGTATCATCGGAGACCCAGTACTTC.

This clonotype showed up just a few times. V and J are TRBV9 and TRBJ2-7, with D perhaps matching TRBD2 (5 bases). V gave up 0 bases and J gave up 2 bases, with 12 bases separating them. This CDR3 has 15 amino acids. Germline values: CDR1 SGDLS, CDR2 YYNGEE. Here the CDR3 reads CASSVAGGPTYEQYF. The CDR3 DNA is TGTGCCAGCAGCGTAGCTGGCGGGCCCACCTACGAGCAGTACTTC.

The CDR3 region has the DNA TGCAGTGCCGCGGGACAGGAGGGCAATGAGCAGTTCTTC. As protein: CSAAGQEGNEQFF. This rearrangement joins TRBV20-1 to TRBJ2-1; 8 bases fit TRBD1. The CDR3 consists of 13 residues. V shed 6 bases and J 6 bases; nucleotides not matched to a gene: 7. Germline loops: CDR1 DFQATT, CDR2 SNEGSKA (reference sequence).

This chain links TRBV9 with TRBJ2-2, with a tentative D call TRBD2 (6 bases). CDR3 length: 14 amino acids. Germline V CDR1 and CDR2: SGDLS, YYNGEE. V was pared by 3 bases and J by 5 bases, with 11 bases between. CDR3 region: CASSGTTQTGELFF. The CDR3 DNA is TGTGCCAGCAGCGGGACTACGCAGACCGGGGAGCTGTTTTTT. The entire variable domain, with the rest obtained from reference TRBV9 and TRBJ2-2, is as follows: DSGVTQTPKHLITATGQRVTLRCSPRSGDLSVYWYQQSLDQGLQFLIQYYNGEERAKGNILERFSAQQFPDLHSELNLSSLELGDSALYFCASSGTTQTGELFFGEGSRLTVL.